This TCR beta chain derives from a study of blood T cell repertoires in COVID-19. Study at large: COVID-19 samples collected from the United States, Italy and Spain covered acute and convalescent phases. PBMCs, B-cell-depleted T cells, or T cells provided the cDNA or gDNA that made up the material.

In the authors' methods: The assay estimated nucleated cells by amplifying reference gene primers. Sequencing used immunoSEQ multiplex PCR; TCRdb keeps in-frame clones, though not all of them. V and J calls and clone size are as listed in that table; D and trimming were resolved from the DNA. In the table there are about 280,000 clones, around 86% of which are singletons. V was trimmed by 5 bases and J by 8 bases, leaving 7 bases between them. Germline V gene sequence: CDR1 MNHEY, CDR2 SVGAGI. The CDR3 is 12 amino acids. V gene TRBV6-5 combines with J gene TRBJ1-6; D is possibly TRBD1 (5 bases). The TCR sequence derives from a woman in her 30s who had recovered from COVID-19. The sequenced sample consisted of peripheral blood. The CDR3 DNA reads TGTGCCAGCAGTAAGACAGATTCACCCCTCCACTTT. Protein product: CASSKTDSPLHF.